This is a list of T cell receptor beta chains from one sample in a study of T cell responses to AZD1222 COVID-19 vaccine. The protocol was immunoSEQ multiplex PCR, while the TCRdb copy is restricted to in-frame clones and leaves out a portion. This table has about 110,000 clones, roughly 85% appearing once. The sample here was peripheral blood, taken on day 0 of AZD1222 vaccination. Source of these receptors: an adult in good health. CDR3s include the opening cysteine and the closing phenylalanine or tryptophan. A D gene is named only where the DNA matches it firmly. Rows may omit the clone size; those that give it use once, few, many or a size class.

d_gene	v_gene	abundance	j_gene	CDR3nt	CDR3aa
.	TRBV5-1	few	TRBJ2-7	TGCGCCAGCAGCCAAGGGACGATCCACGAGCAGTACTTC	CASSQGTIHEQYF
.	TRBV7-2	.	TRBJ1-3	TGTGCCAGCAGCGGCGAAGGGTTCAACTCTGGAAACACCATATATTTT	CASSGEGFNSGNTIYF
TRBD1	TRBV19	.	TRBJ1-5	TGTGCCAGTACGTCGCCGGGACAGGCCTCTAATCAGCCCCAGCATTTT	CASTSPGQASNQPQHF
.	TRBV5-5	.	TRBJ1-4	TGTGCCAGCACCACCCGACAGATAGAGGAAAAACTGTTTTTT	CASTTRQIEEKLFF
TRBD1	TRBV4-2	.	TRBJ1-1	TGTGCCAGCAGCCAAGATAGGGAGACAGGGGAATTT	CASSQDRETGEF
TRBD1	TRBV6-5	.	TRBJ2-1	TGTGCCAGCAGTTACGACAGGGGTACATACAATGAGCAGTTCTTC	CASSYDRGTYNEQFF
TRBD1	TRBV25-1	.	TRBJ1-2	TGTGCCAGCAGTGTAGGGGGGACAGGGGACTATGGCTACACCTTC	CASSVGGTGDYGYTF
.	TRBV5-1	.	TRBJ1-1	TGCGCCAGCAGCCTCGGGGCGTCAGTCACAAATGAAGCTTTCTTT	CASSLGASVTNEAFF
TRBD1	TRBV6-6	.	TRBJ1-3	TGTGCCAGCAGTTACCGGGACAGGGCGGGAAACACCATATATTTT	CASSYRDRAGNTIYF
.	TRBV6-5	few	TRBJ1-5	TGTGCCAGCAAGGGGGGGCTAGGTAGCAATCAGCCCCAGCATTTT	CASKGGLGSNQPQHF
.	TRBV9	.	TRBJ2-7	TGTGCCAGCAGCGTAGCGTGGGAGAGCTCCTACGAGCAGTACTTC	CASSVAWESSYEQYF
TRBD1	TRBV7-9	.	TRBJ1-4	TGTGCCAGCAGCTTAAGGGGGGACAGTCGGGAAGAAAAACTGTTTTTT	CASSLRGDSREEKLFF
TRBD2	TRBV28	.	TRBJ2-3	TGTGCCAGCAGTTCGCACGTAGCGGGAGGGCGCACAGATACGCAGTATTTT	CASSSHVAGGRTDTQYF
.	TRBV6-2/TRBV6-3	.	TRBJ2-6	TGTGCCAGCAGTTACCCAGGCTCTGGGGCCAACGTCCTGACTTTC	CASSYPGSGANVLTF
.	TRBV3-1/TRBV3-2	.	TRBJ1-5	TGTGCCAGCAGCCAACGGGCAGGGGGCAATCAGCCCCAGCATTTT	CASSQRAGGNQPQHF
TRBD1	TRBV19	.	TRBJ1-5	TGTGCCAGTAGTATACCTCGGGACAGGGTCTATAGCAATCAGCCCCAGCATTTT	CASSIPRDRVYSNQPQHF
.	TRBV19	.	TRBJ1-5	TGTGCCAGTAGTATGGTCAGTAGCAATCAGCCCCAGCATTTT	CASSMVSSNQPQHF
.	TRBV19	.	TRBJ2-1	TGTGCCAGTAGTATAAGGCGGGACAGTAACTATGAGCAGTTCTTC	CASSIRRDSNYEQFF
.	TRBV6-5	.	TRBJ1-1	TGTGCCAGCAAATCTACCTCCGGCGGTACTGAAGCTTTCTTT	CASKSTSGGTEAFF
TRBD1	TRBV27	.	TRBJ2-7	TGTGCCAGCCGAGGGGGCCTCAGACAGACTACAAGCTCCTACGAGCAGTACTTC	CASRGGLRQTTSSYEQYF
.	TRBV18	.	TRBJ2-1	TGTGCCAGCTCACCAGAGACAGGTTACAATGAGCAGTTCTTC	CASSPETGYNEQFF
TRBD2	TRBV20-1	.	TRBJ2-4	TGCAGTGCTAGTCTTACTAGCGGGAGCCCCCAACGGAACATTCAGTACTTC	CSASLTSGSPQRNIQYF
.	TRBV19	once	TRBJ1-3	TGTGCCAGTAGGGAGGCAGGCTCTGGAAACACCATATATTTT	CASREAGSGNTIYF
TRBD1	TRBV5-1	.	TRBJ1-1	TGCGCCAGCAGCTCGGACAGGGGCGGAACTGAAGCTTTCTTT	CASSSDRGGTEAFF
.	TRBV9	.	TRBJ1-5	TGTGCCAGCGGGGGCAATCAGCCCCAGCATTTT	CASGGNQPQHF
.	TRBV7-3	.	TRBJ2-2	TGTGCCAGCAGCGACTACAAGCCACCCGGGGAGCTGTTTTTT	CASSDYKPPGELFF
.	TRBV10-2	.	TRBJ1-5	TGCGCCAGCAGTTTGTCCGGGGCTAATCAGCCCCAGCATTTT	CASSLSGANQPQHF
.	TRBV19	.	TRBJ2-1	TGTGCCAGTAGTCGCCCCCGAGACATGAACAATGAGCAGTTCTTC	CASSRPRDMNNEQFF
.	TRBV4-3	.	TRBJ1-4	TGCGCCAGCAGCCAAGTGGGGGGAGGGTCTGAAAAACTGTTTTTT	CASSQVGGGSEKLFF
TRBD2	TRBV23-1	once	TRBJ2-7	TGCGCCAGCAGTTCGGATCGGGGGGGATGGAGCGAGCAGTACTTC	CASSSDRGGWSEQYF
TRBD2	TRBV7-2	.	TRBJ2-1	TGTGCCAGCAGCTCCAGAACTAGCGGGAGATACAATGAGCAGTTCTTC	CASSSRTSGRYNEQFF
.	TRBV28	few	TRBJ1-2	TGTGCCAGCACCACTTCCCCGCTTAACTATGGCTACACCTTC	CASTTSPLNYGYTF
TRBD1	TRBV6-5	.	TRBJ1-4	TGTGCCAGCAGGGGACAGGGGGACCACGAAAAACTGTTTTTT	CASRGQGDHEKLFF
TRBD1	TRBV24-1	.	TRBJ1-5	TGTGCCACCGGCGGACAGGGCCGCGGCAATCAGCCCCAGCATTTT	CATGGQGRGNQPQHF
.	TRBV6-5	.	TRBJ2-5	TGTGCCAGCAGAGCCCTAAGGACAGCGGAGACCCAGTACTTC	CASRALRTAETQYF
TRBD1	TRBV28	once	TRBJ2-7	TGTGCCAGCAGCCCACAGGGGCGAACCTACGAGCAGTACTTC	CASSPQGRTYEQYF
.	TRBV6-1	.	TRBJ1-2	TGTGCCAGCAGTGAAGCGGAAAGGGGCAACTATGGCTACACCTTC	CASSEAERGNYGYTF
.	TRBV2	few	TRBJ1-4	TGTGCCAGCAGACTCCTTGCGGGGGCAACTAATGAAAAACTGTTTTTT	CASRLLAGATNEKLFF
TRBD1	TRBV11-1	.	TRBJ1-6	TGTGCCAGCAGCCACAGGGGGAATAATTCACCCCTCCACTTT	CASSHRGNNSPLHF
.	TRBV20-1	.	TRBJ1-6	TGCAGTGCTAGAGTGGATTCCCTCCACTTT	CSARVDSLHF
.	TRBV29-1	.	TRBJ1-1	TGCAGCGTTTCAATGTCAGGGTTAAACACTGAAGCTTTCTTT	CSVSMSGLNTEAFF
.	TRBV24-1	once	TRBJ1-5	TGTGCCACCAGTGATTCCCGGGGGGGGCCAGATAGCAATCAGCCCCAGCATTTT	CATSDSRGGPDSNQPQHF
.	TRBV6-5	.	TRBJ1-2	TGTGCCAGCAGTTACACCTCCGGGACCGCCTCGGGTGGCTACACCTTC	CASSYTSGTASGGYTF
.	TRBV12-5	few	TRBJ2-6	TGTGCTAGTGGCCCGGGACAAGGGGCCAACGTCCTGACTTTC	CASGPGQGANVLTF
.	TRBV9	.	TRBJ1-5	TGTGCCAGCAGCCCTAGGGGGGATAGCAATCAGCCCCAGCATTTT	CASSPRGDSNQPQHF
.	TRBV5-1	few	TRBJ1-2	TGCGCCAGCAGCTTGGCAGACAGCTATGGCTACACCTTC	CASSLADSYGYTF
.	TRBV27	few	TRBJ1-5	TGTGCCAGCAGTTTTGAGGGGGGGCATCAGCCCCAGCATTTT	CASSFEGGHQPQHF
.	TRBV9	.	TRBJ1-1	TGTGCCAGCAGCGCTAGCACAGGGAGCAAAGCTTTCTTT	CASSASTGSKAFF
.	TRBV3-1/TRBV3-2	.	TRBJ2-7	TGTGCCAGCAGCCAAGAGGAGGGGCAACAGTACTTC	CASSQEEGQQYF
.	TRBV11-2	.	TRBJ1-4	TGTGCCAGCAGCTTAAGGTTACGGGAGGGTGAAAAACTGTTTTTT	CASSLRLREGEKLFF
.	TRBV6-6	.	TRBJ1-3	TGTGCCAGCAGTTACTCGAGGGGAGCCATATATTTT	CASSYSRGAIYF
TRBD1	TRBV19	.	TRBJ1-1	TGTGCCAGTAGGACAGGGGAAGGCACTGAAGCTTTCTTT	CASRTGEGTEAFF
TRBD1	TRBV5-1	.	TRBJ1-4	TGCGCCAGCAGCTCCGGCGACAGGGGGGACGAAAAACTGTTTTTT	CASSSGDRGDEKLFF
.	TRBV4-2	.	TRBJ1-4	TGTGCCAGCAGCCCTAGTCTACAGTCCGGGAATGAAAAACTGTTTTTT	CASSPSLQSGNEKLFF
.	TRBV6-4	.	TRBJ2-1	TGTGCCAGCAGGATGAACAATGAGCAGTTCTTC	CASRMNNEQFF
.	TRBV9	.	TRBJ2-1	TGTGCCAGCAGCGTAAGCCCGGGTCGAGGTTTATACAATGAGCAGTTCTTC	CASSVSPGRGLYNEQFF
TRBD2	TRBV4-2	few	TRBJ2-5	TGTGCCAGCAGCCAAGTAGGGGCGGGGGGGTTCCAAGAGACCCAGTACTTC	CASSQVGAGGFQETQYF